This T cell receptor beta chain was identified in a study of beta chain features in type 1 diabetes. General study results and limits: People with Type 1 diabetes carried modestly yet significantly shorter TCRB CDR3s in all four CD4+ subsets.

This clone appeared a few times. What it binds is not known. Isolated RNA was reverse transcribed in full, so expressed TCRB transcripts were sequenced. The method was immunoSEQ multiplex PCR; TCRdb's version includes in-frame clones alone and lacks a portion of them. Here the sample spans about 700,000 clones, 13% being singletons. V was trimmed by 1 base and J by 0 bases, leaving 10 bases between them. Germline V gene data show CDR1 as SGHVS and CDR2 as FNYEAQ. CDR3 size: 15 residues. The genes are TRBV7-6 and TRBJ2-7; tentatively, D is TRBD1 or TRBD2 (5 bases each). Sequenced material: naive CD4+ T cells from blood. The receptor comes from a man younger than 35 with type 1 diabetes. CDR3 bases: TGTGCCAGCAGCTTAGAAGGTGGGGGCTCCTACGAGCAGTACTTC. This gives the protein CASSLEGGGSYEQYF.